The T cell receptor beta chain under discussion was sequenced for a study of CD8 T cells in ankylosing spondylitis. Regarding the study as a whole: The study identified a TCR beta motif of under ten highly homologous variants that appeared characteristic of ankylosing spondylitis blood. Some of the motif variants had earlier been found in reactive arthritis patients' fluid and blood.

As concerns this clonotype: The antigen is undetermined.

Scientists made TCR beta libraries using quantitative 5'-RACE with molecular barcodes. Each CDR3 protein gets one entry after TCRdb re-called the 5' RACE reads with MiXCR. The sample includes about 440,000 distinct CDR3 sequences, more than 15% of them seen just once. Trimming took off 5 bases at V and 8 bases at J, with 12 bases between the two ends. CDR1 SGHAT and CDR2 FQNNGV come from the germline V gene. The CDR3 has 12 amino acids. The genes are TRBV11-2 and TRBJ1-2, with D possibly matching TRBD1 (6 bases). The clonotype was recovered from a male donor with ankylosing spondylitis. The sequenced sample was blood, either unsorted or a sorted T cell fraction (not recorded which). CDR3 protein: CASSPTGIGYTF. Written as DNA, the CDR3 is TGTGCCAGCAGCCCTACAGGGATCGGCTACACCTTC.